Listed here is a single T cell receptor (beta chain). Its antigen is not identified. Donors underwent one heparinised blood draw, around 100 mL on average. Sorting with CD45RO/CCR7/CD25/CD127/CD95/CD27 yielded naive, central memory, regulatory and stem-like memory CD4+ cells. The data were obtained in a study of beta chain features in type 1 diabetes. The isolated RNA, all of it, was reverse transcribed, so expressed TCRB transcripts were what got sequenced. Sequencing used immunoSEQ multiplex PCR; TCRdb keeps in-frame clones, though not all of them. Of 350,000 to 450,000 clones listed, about 15% are singletons. Findings and caveats of the study: Although PCR might favor shorter templates, it would do so equally in patients and controls. Any HLA-type effect on TCRB rearrangement remained unresolved here.

The V and J ends lost 6 bases and 2 bases respectively, with 13 bases between them. Germline CDR1 and CDR2: MNHEY and SVGAGI. This CDR3 comprises 14 residues. Sequenced material: naive CD4+ T cells from blood. The V and J genes are TRBV6-5 and TRBJ2-5; D perhaps matches TRBD1 (5 bases). This TCR was sampled from a young man in good health. CDR3 amino acids: CASRSGFRQETQYF. CDR3 sequence (DNA): TGTGCCAGCAGATCAGGGTTCCGACAAGAGACCCAGTACTTC.